Reported below is one T cell receptor beta chain. This sample is part of a study of blood T cell repertoires in COVID-19. Turning to the study itself: Samples representing acute and convalescent COVID-19 were sourced from the United States, Italy and Spain. PBMCs, B-cell-depleted T cells, or T cells were the source of the cDNA or gDNA that made up the material.

Measured with immunoSEQ multiplex PCR; TCRdb has only the in-frame clones, and not every one. The sample lists around 230,000 clones, about nine tenths seen once, with less than 4% in the top ten. Participant-reported clinical history was the basis for cohort assignment. The CDR3 contains 15 residues. The trim removed 3 bases at V and 3 bases at J, leaving 8 bases unmatched. Germline V gene sequence: CDR1 LNHDA, CDR2 SQIVND (reference sequence). The TCR sequence derives from a woman younger than 45 with acute COVID-19. Sequencing input: PBMCs or T cells enriched from blood (not recorded which). The chain couples TRBV19 to TRBJ2-7; 7 bases match TRBD2. As DNA, the CDR3 is TGTGCCAGTAGTATGCGGCTAGCGGATCTCTACGAGCAGTACTTC. Translation: CASSMRLADLYEQYF.